A single T cell receptor (beta chain) is shown here with its context. Its antigen is unidentified. These data originate in a study of shared clonotypes between healthy human individuals. V was cut by 6 bases and J by 0 bases, with 18 bases left in between. The CDR3 extends over 17 amino acids. The germline V gene has CDR1 MDHEN and CDR2 SYDVKM. On sorted subsets, replicate PCRs used roughly 220 ng DNA, or 27,000 or so T cell genomes. Sequencing used immunoSEQ multiplex PCR; TCRdb keeps in-frame clones, though not all of them. The table shows 2 million to 2.5 million clones, with about nine tenths occurring only once. Whole-study findings and limits: Naive CD4 clonotypes were shared across a handful of donors at roughly 5%. Generally, estimated richness proved larger in naive subsets than it did in memory subsets.

The chain combines TRBV28 with TRBJ1-5; possible D gene TRBD1, 6 bases. The origin of this receptor is a man younger than 30 in good health. Some clones in this sample may be carry-over from other donors' samples. Material for sequencing was naive CD4+ T cells from PBMCs. Subset meaning: CD45RA+ positively selected. DNA of the CDR3: TGTGCCAGCAGCCCACCCAGGCAGGACAGTAGCAATCAGCCCCAGCATTTT. This encodes CASSPPRQDSSNQPQHF.